Below, 5 T cell receptor beta chains from the same sample are listed, as sequenced in a study of CD8+ T cells in alopecia areata (dated by TCRdb to 2017 to 2018). Libraries were built with the immunoSEQ multiplex PCR assay. RNA was extracted from all samples and reverse transcribed into cDNA, which served as template for TCR sequencing. Held by TCRdb, this immuneACCESS table contains in-frame sequences only and omits some clones. Under half of the omission traces to an unresolved V gene where checked; the cause of the rest is unknown. The sample yields fewer than 250,000 clones; around 64% were counted once. Approximately 1.3% of the sample is held by the ten biggest clonotypes. The treatment or condition label on this specimen signifies: oral pan-JAK inhibitor, 5-10 mg twice daily. This material consisted of CD4+ T cells sorted from blood, taken between weeks 47 and 50, from a patient treated with tofacitinib. The receptors stem from a human donor with alopecia areata.

The V and J genes are TRBV25-1 and TRBJ1-1; unclear D gene. Deletions cut 5 bases from V and 5 bases from J, with 9 bases between. Germline CDR1 and CDR2: MGHDK and SYGVNS. The CDR3 covers 12 residues. The CDR3 nucleotides are TGTGCCAGCAGTTTGCACGGAACTGAAGCTTTCTTT. Protein sequence: CASSLHGTEAFF.

This clone came up once. The V call is TRBV7-2, the J call TRBJ1-2; D gene unclear. V was cut by 1 base and J by 4 bases, with 10 bases left in between. This CDR3 region has 14 residues. Germline V gene lookup returns CDR1 SGHTA and CDR2 FQGNSA. The CDR3: CASSLEGLGYGYTF. The CDR3 DNA follows: TGTGCCAGCAGCTTAGAGGGCCTAGGCTATGGCTACACCTTC.

Only one count was recorded for this clone. CDR3: CASSQSEGRYEQYF. Here the CDR3 DNA reads TGCGCCAGCAGCCAATCAGAGGGGAGATACGAGCAGTACTTC. V usage is TRBV4-3 and J usage is TRBJ2-7; D assignment may be TRBD1 or TRBD2 (5 bases each). The CDR3 is made up of 14 amino acids. Germline assignment: CDR1 LGHNA and CDR2 YSLEER. V dropped 2 bases and J dropped 4 bases, with 12 bases sitting between them.

This clone showed up just a few times. The chain joins TRBV7-9 to TRBJ2-1; D is perhaps TRBD2 (6 bases). The CDR3 contains 15 residues. Looked up from germline, CDR1 is SEHNR and CDR2 is FQNEAQ (reference sequence). V lost 0 bases to trimming and J lost 4 bases, with 10 bases between them. The CDR3 DNA reads as TGTGCCAGCAGCTTAGCGTCGGCGGGGTACAATGAGCAGTTCTTC. Protein sequence: CASSLASAGYNEQFF.

This chain joins TRBV10-2 and TRBJ1-5; D possibly corresponds to TRBD1 (5 bases). CDR1 and CDR2 from the germline V gene are WSHSY and SAAADI. The CDR3 has 11 residues. Trimming shortened V by 2 bases and J by 15 bases, and 11 bases separated the two germline ends. As DNA, the CDR3 is TGCGCCAGCAGTGAGCCAGGGTCTCTGCATTTT. It is translated as CASSEPGSLHF.